This TCR beta chain is drawn from a study of control samples from healthy donors and cancer patients (dated by TCRdb to the early 2020s). Reading from cysteine to phenylalanine, the CDR3 counts 13 amino acids. Of the read, only the CDR3 DNA is kept; its 39 bases are in frame from base 1. CDR1 and CDR2 were assigned from the germline V gene (reference sequence) as GTSNPN and SVGIG. V is cut by 3 bases and J by 5 bases, and the space between the germline ends is 13 bases. In regard to this clone: Its cognate antigen has yet to be identified. No base quality values were provided; no much bigger clone lies one nucleotide off.

Libraries were built with the immunoSEQ multiplex PCR assay. The table was pulled from immuneACCESS by TCRdb, which kept in-frame rearrangements only. Such tables lose some clones; where checked, under half of the loss comes from unresolved V genes, and the rest has no known cause. In all, the sample holds fewer than 85,000 clones, and approximately 94% of those were seen once. The ten largest clones capture about 2.7% of the sample. The rearrangement joined TRBV30 to TRBJ1-2; no confident D gene assignment can be made. The sequencing input was blood. The receptor's source is a woman in her twenties or thirties in good health. The base sequence is TGTGCCTGGAGCCCGGGAGGAATTTATGGCTACACCTTC. It codes for CAWSPGGIYGYTF. The CDR3 plus the reference TRBV30 and TRBJ1-2 genes for the other parts give the full variable domain: SQTIHQWPATLVQPVGSPLSLECTVEGTSNPNLYWYRQAAGRGLQLLFYSVGIGQISSEVPQNLSASRPQDRQFILSSKKLLLSDSGFYLCAWSPGGIYGYTFGSGTRLTVV.